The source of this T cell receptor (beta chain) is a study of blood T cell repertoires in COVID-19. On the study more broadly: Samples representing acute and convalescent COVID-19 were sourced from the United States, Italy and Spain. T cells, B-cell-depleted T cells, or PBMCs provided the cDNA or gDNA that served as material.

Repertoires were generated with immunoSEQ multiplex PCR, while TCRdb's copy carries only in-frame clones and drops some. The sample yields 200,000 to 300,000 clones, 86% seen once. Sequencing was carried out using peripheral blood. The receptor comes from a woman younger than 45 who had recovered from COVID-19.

The CDR3 DNA reads TGTGCCTGGAGTGGATGGGACAAAGAAGGAAACACCATATATTTT. Its translation: CAWSGWDKEGNTIYF. The chain is built from TRBV30 and TRBJ1-3; D possibly corresponds to TRBD1 (6 bases). CDR1 is GTSNPN, CDR2 SVGIG, per germline (reference sequence). There are 15 residues in the CDR3. With 1 base removed from V and 4 bases from J, the gap between germline ends came to 14 bases.